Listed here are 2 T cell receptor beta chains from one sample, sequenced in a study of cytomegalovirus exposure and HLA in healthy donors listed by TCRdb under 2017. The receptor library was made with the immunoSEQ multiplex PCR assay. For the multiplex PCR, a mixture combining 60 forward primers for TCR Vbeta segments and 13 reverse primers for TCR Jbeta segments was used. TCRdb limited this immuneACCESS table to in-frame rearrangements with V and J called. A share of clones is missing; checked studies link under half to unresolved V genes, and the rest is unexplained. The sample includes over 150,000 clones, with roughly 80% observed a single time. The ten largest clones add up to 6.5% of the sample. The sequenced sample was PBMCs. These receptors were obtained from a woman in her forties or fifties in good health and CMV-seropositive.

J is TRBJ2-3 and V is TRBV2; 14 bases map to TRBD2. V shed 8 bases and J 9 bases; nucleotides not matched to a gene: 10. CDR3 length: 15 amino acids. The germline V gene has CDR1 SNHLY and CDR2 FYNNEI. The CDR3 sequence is CASGLAGGSQTTQYF. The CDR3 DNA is TGTGCCAGCGGACTAGCGGGGGGTTCACAGACCACGCAGTATTTT. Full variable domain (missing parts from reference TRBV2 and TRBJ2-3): EPEVTQTPSHQVTQMGQEVILRCVPISNHLYFYWYRQILGQKVEFLVSFYNNEISEKSEIFDDQFSVERPDGSNFTLKIRSTKLEDSAMYFCASGLAGGSQTTQYFGPGTRLTVL.

The CDR3 DNA reads TGTGCCAGCAGTGAGACTAGCAGCCTAAGCTCCTACAATGAGCAGTTCTTC. This translates into CASSETSSLSSYNEQFF. The chain combines TRBV25-1 with TRBJ2-1, with TRBD2 identical over 7 bases. Germline V gene sequence: CDR1 MGHDK, CDR2 SYGVNS. V was pared by 3 bases and J by 0 bases, with 8 bases of the junction left unmatched. The CDR3 loop spans 17 amino acids.